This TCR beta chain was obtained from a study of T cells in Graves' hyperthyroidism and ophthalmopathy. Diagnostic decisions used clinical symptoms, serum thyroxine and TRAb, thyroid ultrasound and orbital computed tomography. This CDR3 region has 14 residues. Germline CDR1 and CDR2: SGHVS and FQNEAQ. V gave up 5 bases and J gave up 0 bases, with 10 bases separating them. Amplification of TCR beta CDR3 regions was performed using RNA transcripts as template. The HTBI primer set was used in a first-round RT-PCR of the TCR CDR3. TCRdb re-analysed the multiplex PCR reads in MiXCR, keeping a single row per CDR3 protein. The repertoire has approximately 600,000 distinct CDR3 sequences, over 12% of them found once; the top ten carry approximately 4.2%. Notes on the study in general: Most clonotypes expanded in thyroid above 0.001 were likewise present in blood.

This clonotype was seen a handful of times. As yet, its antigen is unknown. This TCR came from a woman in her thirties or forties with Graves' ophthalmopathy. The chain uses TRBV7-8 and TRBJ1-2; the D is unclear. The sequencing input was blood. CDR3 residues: CASSPLIANYGYTF. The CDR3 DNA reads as TGTGCCAGCAGCCCCCTCATAGCTAACTATGGCTACACCTTC.